This T cell receptor beta chain was sequenced in a study of post-analysis software for immune sequencing data. Findings of the study overall: Those samples that were prepared in the same batch co-clustered strongly by F measure. Patients used five TRBV segments, including TRBV5-6, TRBV5-1 and TRBV20-1, more often than controls.

This clonotype was counted only a few times. Its target is unknown. Trimming left V 6 bases short and J 8 bases short, with 19 bases between. The CDR3 has 14 residues. CDR1 is SEHNR, CDR2 FQNEAQ, per germline (reference sequence). Prepared libraries of TCR beta cDNA carried unique molecular identifiers. It was from approximately 0.91 to 9.4 million T cells that about 540,000 cDNA molecules came. Via MiXCR, TCRdb re-called the PCR reads, giving one row per CDR3 protein. Altogether about 770,000 distinct CDR3 sequences are present, more than 45% being singletons, with the ten largest covering approximately 4.4%.

V gene TRBV7-9 combines with J gene TRBJ1-2; D is possibly TRBD1 (6 bases). Sequences were obtained from blood. The clonotype was recovered from a girl aged 5 to 17 with multiple sclerosis. In DNA form, the CDR3 reads TGTGCCAGCAGGCGACCGTCAGGGGAGGGAGGCTACACCTTC. Its protein is CASRRPSGEGGYTF. The entire variable domain, with the rest obtained from reference TRBV7-9 and TRBJ1-2, is as follows: DTGVSQNPRHKITKRGQNVTFRCDPISEHNRLYWYRQTLGQGPEFLTYFQNEAQLEKSRLLSDRFSAERPKGSFSTLEIQRTEQGDSAMYLCASRRPSGEGGYTFGSGTRLTVV.